A selection of T cell receptor beta chains follows, all from one sample in a study of cytomegalovirus exposure and HLA in healthy donors. Profiling relied on immunoSEQ multiplex PCR, and the TCRdb table lists in-frame clones only, not all of them. The table has 63,000 or so clones, roughly four fifths seen once; the top ten hold over 20%. Sequencing used PBMCs. The receptor set was obtained from a woman in her 30s in good health and CMV-seropositive. Each CDR3 is given with its conserved first and last residue. Fields, in order: CDR3 protein, CDR3 DNA, J gene, clone size, V gene, D gene. A D gene is named only where the DNA matches it firmly. Rows give clone size only sometimes, using once, few, many, or a class for an expanded clone.

CASSLGTSGAQETQYF	TGCGCCAGCAGCTTAGGGACTAGCGGGGCCCAAGAGACCCAGTACTTC	TRBJ2-5	NA	TRBV5-1	TRBD2
CAISVNGGELETQYF	TGTGCCATCAGTGTTAATGGGGGGGAGCTGGAGACCCAGTACTTC	TRBJ2-5	once	TRBV10-3	TRBD2
CASSQGQGVGTDTQYF	TGTGCCAGCAGCCAAGGACAGGGGGTTGGTACAGATACGCAGTATTTT	TRBJ2-3	NA	TRBV4-2	TRBD1
CASSLDRASLNTEAFF	TGTGCCAGCAGCTTAGACAGGGCCTCTTTGAACACTGAAGCTTTCTTT	TRBJ1-1	NA	TRBV7-6	NA
CASSSPHGGNTEAFF	TGTGCCAGCAGTTCCCCTCACGGGGGAAACACTGAAGCTTTCTTT	TRBJ1-1	NA	TRBV28	NA
CASSGQTYTGELFF	TGTGCCAGCAGCGGACAGACCTACACCGGGGAGCTGTTTTTT	TRBJ2-2	NA	TRBV6-6	NA
CSVQLARRTDTQYF	TGCAGCGTACAACTAGCGAGACGCACAGATACGCAGTATTTT	TRBJ2-3	few	TRBV29-1	TRBD2
CASSHGSRDRGLEGQFF	TGCGCCAGCAGTCATGGATCCCGGGACAGGGGCCTCGAAGGGCAGTTCTTC	TRBJ2-1	few	TRBV5-1	TRBD1
CASRPGGPNTEAFF	TGTGCCAGCAGACCGGGGGGACCGAACACTGAAGCTTTCTTT	TRBJ1-1	NA	TRBV28	NA
CSVQPGLAGTGGEQYF	TGCAGCGTGCAGCCGGGACTAGCGGGGACAGGGGGCGAGCAGTACTTC	TRBJ2-7	NA	TRBV29-1	TRBD2
CASSRYGYTF	TGTGCCAGCAGCCGCTATGGCTACACCTTC	TRBJ1-2	NA	TRBV21-1	NA
CASSVLAGQETQYF	TGTGCCAGCTCAGTACTAGCGGGACAAGAGACCCAGTACTTC	TRBJ2-5	NA	TRBV18	TRBD2
CASSRQGQGTILYEQYF	TGTGCCAGCAGCCGCCAGGGACAGGGCACCATCCTCTACGAGCAGTACTTC	TRBJ2-7	once	TRBV14	TRBD1
CASREGGGLSDTQYF	TGTGCCAGCAGGGAGGGGGGAGGGCTCTCAGATACGCAGTATTTT	TRBJ2-3	NA	TRBV13	NA
CASSQGTIRNEQFF	TGCGCCAGCAGCCAGGGGACTATTAGGAATGAGCAGTTCTTC	TRBJ2-1	few	TRBV4-3	TRBD2
CASSQESRNTDTQYF	TGTGCCAGCAGCCAAGAGTCCCGAAACACAGATACGCAGTATTTT	TRBJ2-3	NA	TRBV5-6	NA
CAWSYGGYGNTIYF	TGTGCCTGGAGTTATGGGGGGTATGGAAACACCATATATTTT	TRBJ1-3	NA	TRBV30	NA
CASSVSEGYTF	TGTGCCAGCAGCGTCTCTGAGGGCTACACCTTC	TRBJ1-2	NA	TRBV13	NA
CSVEGGDRGPYEQYF	TGCAGCGTTGAAGGGGGCGACAGGGGTCCCTACGAGCAGTACTTC	TRBJ2-7	once	TRBV29-1	TRBD1
CASSPAGGQLEQYF	TGTGCCAGCTCACCAGCGGGAGGGCAGCTCGAGCAGTACTTC	TRBJ2-7	NA	TRBV18	TRBD2
CSAHKGGEQFF	TGCAGCGCTCACAAAGGGGGTGAGCAGTTCTTC	TRBJ2-1	NA	TRBV29-1	NA
CASSFTSATGELFF	TGTGCCAGCAGTTTCACTAGCGCCACCGGGGAGCTGTTTTTT	TRBJ2-2	few	TRBV28	TRBD2
CASSELGTGNYGYTF	TGTGCCAGCAGTGAACTAGGGACAGGGAACTATGGCTACACCTTC	TRBJ1-2	NA	TRBV6-1	TRBD1
CAWRTGGASNQPQHF	TGTGCCTGGAGAACAGGGGGCGCTAGCAATCAGCCCCAGCATTTT	TRBJ1-5	NA	TRBV30	TRBD1
CASSFGTSTDTQYF	TGCGCCAGCAGCTTTGGGACTAGCACAGATACGCAGTATTTT	TRBJ2-3	NA	TRBV5-1	NA
CASSYQGAGEAFF	TGTGCCAGCAGTTACCAGGGGGCCGGTGAAGCTTTCTTT	TRBJ1-1	few	TRBV6-5	TRBD1
CASSQGLASISEQYF	TGTGCCAGCAGCCAAGGACTAGCTTCAATCTCCGAGCAGTACTTC	TRBJ2-7	NA	TRBV14	TRBD2
CASSLVGRLVEQYF	TGTGCCAGCAGCTTAGTGGGGAGGCTCGTTGAGCAGTACTTC	TRBJ2-7	NA	TRBV13	NA
CASSYSSRTQETQYF	TGTGCCAGCAGTTACTCTTCTAGGACTCAAGAGACCCAGTACTTC	TRBJ2-5	NA	TRBV6-6	NA
CASSYSNRAQETQYF	TGTGCCAGCAGTTACTCGAACAGGGCCCAAGAGACCCAGTACTTC	TRBJ2-5	NA	TRBV6-5	NA
CASSQQGGDTEAFF	TGCGCCAGCAGCCAACAGGGAGGGGACACTGAAGCTTTCTTT	TRBJ1-1	NA	TRBV4-1	NA
CAISASAMLVEQFF	TGTGCCATCAGTGCTAGCGCCATGTTAGTTGAGCAGTTCTTC	TRBJ2-1	NA	TRBV10-3	NA
CASNRGGREAFF	TGTGCCAGCAACCGAGGAGGCAGGGAAGCTTTCTTT	TRBJ1-1	NA	TRBV25-1	NA
CASSPYREGYTF	TGTGCCAGCAGCCCCTACAGGGAGGGCTACACCTTC	TRBJ1-2	NA	TRBV7-9	NA
CASSLISVSGGSGPGELFF	TGTGCCAGCAGCTTAATTTCCGTGTCAGGGGGTTCCGGGCCCGGGGAGCTGTTTTTT	TRBJ2-2	NA	TRBV7-7	TRBD1
CASSPTYRSEKLFF	TGTGCCAGCAGTCCGACCTACCGGAGTGAAAAACTGTTTTTT	TRBJ1-4	NA	TRBV6-5	NA
CASSLRLAGVGEQYF	TGTGCCAGCAGTCTCCGACTAGCGGGGGTAGGCGAGCAGTACTTC	TRBJ2-7	NA	TRBV6-5	TRBD2
CASSQELRETQYF	TGCGCCAGCAGCCAAGAACTCCGAGAGACCCAGTACTTC	TRBJ2-5	few	TRBV4-1	NA
CASRDSPYNEQFF	TGTGCCAGCAGGGACAGTCCCTACAATGAGCAGTTCTTC	TRBJ2-1	NA	TRBV6-5	NA
CASSFTGPGGYTF	TGCGCCAGCAGCTTCACAGGGCCTGGCGGCTACACCTTC	TRBJ1-2	few	TRBV5-1	NA
CASSPYRGQGGNTEAFF	TGTGCCAGCAGCCCGTACAGGGGACAGGGGGGGAACACTGAAGCTTTCTTT	TRBJ1-1	NA	TRBV7-2	TRBD1
CASSLGLRYEQYF	TGTGCCAGCAGCTTGGGACTTCGCTACGAGCAGTACTTC	TRBJ2-7	once	TRBV7-2	NA
CASRQGAGTSGELFF	TGTGCCAGCAGACAGGGGGCGGGAACATCCGGGGAGCTGTTTTTT	TRBJ2-2	NA	TRBV2	TRBD1
CASRETDLNTEAFF	TGTGCCAGCAGAGAGACAGATTTGAACACTGAAGCTTTCTTT	TRBJ1-1	few	TRBV25-1	NA
CASSSYRGLLMFF	TGTGCCAGCAGTTCCTACAGGGGGCTCCTAATGTTTTTT	TRBJ1-4	NA	TRBV27	TRBD1
CASSVDVGELEAFF	TGTGCCAGCAGCGTAGACGTGGGCGAACTTGAAGCTTTCTTT	TRBJ1-1	NA	TRBV9	NA
CASSFMTGGDTEAFF	TGCGCCAGCAGCTTCATGACGGGAGGGGACACTGAAGCTTTCTTT	TRBJ1-1	few	TRBV5-1	NA
CASSSPAGGPDEQFF	TGTGCCAGCAGTTCTCCGGCGGGAGGGCCCGATGAGCAGTTCTTC	TRBJ2-1	NA	TRBV6-6	TRBD2
CASSLGTPGDTEAFF	TGTGCCAGCAGTTTAGGGACCCCGGGGGACACTGAAGCTTTCTTT	TRBJ1-1	NA	TRBV28	NA
CASRRTTGTGDTEAFF	TGTGCCAGCAGGAGAACTACCGGGACAGGGGACACTGAAGCTTTCTTT	TRBJ1-1	NA	TRBV2	TRBD1
CASSSRELYGYTF	TGTGCCAGCAGCTCCCGGGAACTCTATGGCTACACCTTC	TRBJ1-2	NA	TRBV6-5	NA
CASSDAGRGPFF	TGTGCCAGCTCAGACGCGGGCAGGGGGCCTTTCTTT	TRBJ1-1	NA	TRBV28	TRBD1
CSVEYSGELFF	TGCAGCGTTGAATATTCCGGGGAGCTGTTTTTT	TRBJ2-2	NA	TRBV29-1	NA
CAWRDRDRDNEKLFF	TGTGCCTGGAGGGACCGGGACAGGGATAATGAAAAACTGTTTTTT	TRBJ1-4	once	TRBV30	TRBD1
CASNTGRETQYF	TGTGCCAGCAACACCGGGAGGGAGACCCAGTACTTC	TRBJ2-5	NA	TRBV6-1	TRBD2